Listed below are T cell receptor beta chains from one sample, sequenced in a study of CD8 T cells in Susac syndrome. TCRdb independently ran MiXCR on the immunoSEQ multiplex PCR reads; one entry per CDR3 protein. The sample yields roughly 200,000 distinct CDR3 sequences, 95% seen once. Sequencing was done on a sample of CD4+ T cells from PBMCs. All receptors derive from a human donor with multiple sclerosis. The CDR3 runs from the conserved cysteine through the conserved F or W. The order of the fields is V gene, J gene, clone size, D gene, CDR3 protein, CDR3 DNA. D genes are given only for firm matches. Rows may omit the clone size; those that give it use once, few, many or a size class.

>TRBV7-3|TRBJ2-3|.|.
CASSNSGLSTDTQYF
TGTGCCAGCAGCAATTCAGGGCTCAGCACGGATACGCAGTATTTT
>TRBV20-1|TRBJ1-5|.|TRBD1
CSARGTGDGNQPQHF
TGCAGTGCTAGGGGGACAGGGGATGGCAATCAGCCCCAGCATTTT
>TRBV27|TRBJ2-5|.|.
CASSVHRVGTQYF
TGTGCCAGCAGTGTCCACAGGGTTGGGACCCAGTACTTC
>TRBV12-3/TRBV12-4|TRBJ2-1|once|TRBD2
CASSLGLAEGFEFF
TGTGCCAGCAGTTTGGGACTAGCTGAAGGTTTTGAGTTCTTC
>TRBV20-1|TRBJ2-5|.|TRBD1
CSAIGTERTQYF
TGCAGTGCAATTGGGACAGAGAGAACCCAGTACTTC
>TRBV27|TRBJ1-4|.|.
CASSLRDTNEKLFF
TGTGCCAGCAGTTTACGGGACACTAATGAAAAACTGTTTTTT
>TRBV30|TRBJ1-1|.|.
CAWSVGFENTEAFF
TGTGCCTGGAGTGTAGGGTTCGAGAACACTGAAGCTTTCTTT
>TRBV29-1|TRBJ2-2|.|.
CSVLRGRTNTGELFF
TGCAGCGTTTTAAGGGGGAGGACGAACACCGGGGAGCTGTTTTTT
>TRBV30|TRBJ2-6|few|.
CAWSRDSGANVLTF
TGTGCCTGGAGTCGAGACTCTGGGGCCAACGTCCTGACTTTC
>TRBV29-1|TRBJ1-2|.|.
CSVPKLTARGYTF
TGCAGCGTTCCTAAACTCACAGCGAGGGGCTACACCTTC
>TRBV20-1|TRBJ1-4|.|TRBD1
CSAPDRTNEKLFF
TGCAGTGCTCCGGACAGGACGAATGAAAAACTGTTTTTT
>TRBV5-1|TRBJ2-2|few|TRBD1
CASSLDRGNTGELFF
TGCGCCAGCAGTCTTGACAGGGGGAACACCGGGGAGCTGTTTTTT
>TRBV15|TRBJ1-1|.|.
CATSRDRSRNTEAFF
TGTGCCACCAGCAGAGATCGATCGAGAAACACTGAAGCTTTCTTT
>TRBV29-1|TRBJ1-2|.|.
CSVEADPHGYGYTF
TGCAGCGTTGAAGCGGACCCCCATGGATATGGCTACACCTTC
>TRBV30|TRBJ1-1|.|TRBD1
CAWSRGLLAEAFF
TGTGCCTGGAGTAGGGGGCTCTTGGCTGAAGCTTTCTTT
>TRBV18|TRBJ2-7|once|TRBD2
CASSPPGGIAYEQYF
TGTGCCAGCTCACCCCCCGGGGGGATTGCCTACGAGCAGTACTTC
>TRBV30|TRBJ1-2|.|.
CAWSVLTPGDYTF
TGTGCCTGGAGTGTTTTGACCCCCGGGGACTACACCTTC
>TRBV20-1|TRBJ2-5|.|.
CSARAGETQYF
TGCAGTGCTAGAGCGGGGGAGACCCAGTACTTC
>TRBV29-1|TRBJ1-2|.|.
CSVPLGTNYGYTF
TGCAGCGTCCCCCTCGGGACTAACTATGGCTACACCTTC
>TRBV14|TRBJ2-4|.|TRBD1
CASSPLTGADLYF
TGTGCCAGCAGCCCCCTGACAGGGGCCGACTTATACTTC
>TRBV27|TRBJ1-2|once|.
CASSQRALFNYGYTF
TGTGCCAGCAGTCAAAGAGCTCTATTTAACTATGGCTACACCTTC
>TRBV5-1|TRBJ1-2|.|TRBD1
CASSTGQGRYGYTF
TGCGCCAGCAGCACTGGACAGGGTAGATACGGCTACACCTTC
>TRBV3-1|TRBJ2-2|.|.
CASSQDVGTGELFF
TGTGCCAGCAGCCAAGATGTAGGAACCGGGGAGCTGTTTTTT
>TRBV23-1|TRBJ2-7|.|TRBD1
CASSLLRDRVTLEQYF
TGCGCCAGCAGTCTCCTCCGGGACAGAGTAACCTTAGAGCAGTACTTC
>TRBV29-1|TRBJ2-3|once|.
CSVEPSSTDTQYF
TGCAGCGTTGAACCGTCAAGCACAGATACGCAGTATTTT
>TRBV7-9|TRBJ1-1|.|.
CASSLDPRQRSEAFF
TGTGCCAGCAGCTTGGATCCGAGACAGCGATCTGAAGCTTTCTTT
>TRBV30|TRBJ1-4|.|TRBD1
CAWAGTGAEKLFF
TGTGCCTGGGCCGGGACAGGGGCTGAAAAACTGTTTTTT
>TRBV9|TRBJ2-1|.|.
CASSVEQVNEQFF
TGTGCCAGCAGCGTGGAACAGGTCAATGAGCAGTTCTTC
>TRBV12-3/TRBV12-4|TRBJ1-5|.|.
CASSLRGGVGQPQHF
TGTGCCAGCAGTTTAAGGGGGGGCGTGGGTCAGCCCCAGCATTTT
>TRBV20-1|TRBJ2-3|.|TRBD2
CSAPNRLAGISSTDTQYF
TGCAGTGCTCCGAATCGACTAGCGGGTATTTCTAGCACAGATACGCAGTATTTT
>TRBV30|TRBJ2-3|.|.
CAWSVGPGLAGDTQYF
TGTGCCTGGAGTGTAGGCCCGGGACTGGCAGGAGATACGCAGTATTTT
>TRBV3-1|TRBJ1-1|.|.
CASSQSSTEAFF
TGTGCCAGCAGCCAATCATCCACTGAAGCTTTCTTT
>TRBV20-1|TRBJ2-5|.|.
CSAYTGKETQYF
TGCAGTGCTTACACAGGGAAGGAGACCCAGTACTTC
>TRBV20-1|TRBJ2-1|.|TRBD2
CSAGGLATNEQFF
TGCAGTGCTGGGGGACTAGCCACTAATGAGCAGTTCTTC
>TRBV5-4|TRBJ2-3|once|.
CAIEEGQTKQYF
TGTGCCATTGAAGAGGGCCAAACGAAGCAGTATTTT
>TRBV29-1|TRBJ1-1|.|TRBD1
CSVDRGYTEAFF
TGCAGCGTGGACAGGGGGTACACTGAAGCTTTCTTT
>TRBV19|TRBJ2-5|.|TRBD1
CASSSPGTDQETQYF
TGTGCCAGTAGTTCCCCTGGGACAGACCAAGAGACCCAGTACTTC
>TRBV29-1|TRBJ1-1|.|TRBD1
CSVGAGGDTEAFF
TGCAGCGTTGGAGCAGGGGGGGACACTGAAGCTTTCTTT
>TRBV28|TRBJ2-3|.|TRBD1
CASGTGGITDTQYF
TGTGCCAGCGGGACAGGGGGAATCACAGATACGCAGTATTTT
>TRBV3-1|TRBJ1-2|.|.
CASSGTMVTGYTF
TGTGCCAGCAGCGGGACCATGGTTACTGGCTACACCTTC
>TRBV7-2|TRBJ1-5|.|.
CASSPDTDSSNQPQHF
TGTGCCAGCAGCCCCGACACTGATTCTAGCAATCAGCCCCAGCATTTT
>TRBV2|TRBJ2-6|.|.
CASSDRANVLTF
TGTGCCAGCAGTGACAGGGCCAACGTCCTGACTTTC
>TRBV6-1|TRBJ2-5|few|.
CASSEGTQETQYF
TGTGCCAGCAGTGAAGGGACACAAGAGACCCAGTACTTC
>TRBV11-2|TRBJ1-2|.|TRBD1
CASSVNRGPGYTF
TGTGCCAGCAGCGTTAACAGGGGTCCCGGCTACACCTTC
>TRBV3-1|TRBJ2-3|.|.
CASSQDLGRVDTQYF
TGTGCCAGCAGCCAAGATCTTGGCCGGGTAGATACGCAGTATTTT
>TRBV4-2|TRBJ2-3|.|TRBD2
CASSQDSAGGLDTQYF
TGTGCCAGCAGCCAAGATTCAGCGGGGGGATTAGATACGCAGTATTTT
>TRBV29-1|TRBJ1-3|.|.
CSAEGGTGNTIYF
TGCAGCGCCGAGGGGGGAACTGGAAACACCATATATTTT
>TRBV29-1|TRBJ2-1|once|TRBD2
CSVATSGGAYNEQFF
TGCAGCGTCGCGACTAGCGGGGGGGCCTACAATGAGCAGTTCTTC
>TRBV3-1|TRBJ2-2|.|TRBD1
CASSHRGREVGELFF
TGTGCCAGCAGCCACAGGGGGCGAGAGGTCGGGGAGCTGTTTTTT
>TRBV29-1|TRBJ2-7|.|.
CSVGSGTTYEQYF
TGCAGCGTTGGCTCCGGGACAACCTACGAGCAGTACTTC
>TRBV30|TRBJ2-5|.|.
CAWVDGLARETQYF
TGTGCCTGGGTTGATGGTCTGGCCCGAGAGACCCAGTACTTC
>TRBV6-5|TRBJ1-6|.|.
CASSYSNLPLHF
TGTGCCAGCAGTTACTCGAATCTGCCCCTCCACTTT
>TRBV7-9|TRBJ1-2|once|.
CASRPGAGNGYTF
TGTGCCAGCAGACCTGGGGCAGGCAATGGCTACACCTTC
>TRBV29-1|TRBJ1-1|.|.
CSVEFTAGNTEAFF
TGCAGCGTTGAGTTTACGGCAGGGAACACTGAAGCTTTCTTT
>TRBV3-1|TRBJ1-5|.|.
CASSQDGSTYQPQHF
TGTGCCAGCAGCCAAGACGGGTCGACATATCAGCCCCAGCATTTT